These T cell receptor beta chains were read from a single sample in a study of vaccination and CD4 T cells after COVID-19. Antigens of these TCRs are unknown. Via MiXCR, TCRdb re-called the PCR reads, giving one row per CDR3 protein. Among about 9,900 distinct CDR3 sequences listed, about half were seen once. The sample comprised CD4+ T cells from blood, cultured in vitro. The receptors come from a human donor who had recovered from COVID-19. Both conserved end residues are part of each CDR3. Fields, in order: clone size, J gene, D gene, V gene, CDR3 DNA, CDR3 protein. A D gene is named only where the DNA matches it firmly. Clone size appears in some rows only: once, few, many, or a class for an expanded clone.

clone_size: NA; j_call: TRBJ1-2; d_call: NA; v_call: TRBV20-1; cdr3_nt: TGCAGTTCCTTGAGTAGGGGAGGCGGCTACACCTTC; cdr3_aa: CSSLSRGGGYTF
clone_size: NA; j_call: TRBJ1-6; d_call: NA; v_call: TRBV7-9; cdr3_nt: TGTGCCAGCAGCTTACAGGGTCATAATTCACCCCTCCACTTT; cdr3_aa: CASSLQGHNSPLHF
clone_size: once; j_call: TRBJ2-2; d_call: NA; v_call: TRBV18; cdr3_nt: TGTGCCAGCTCACCACGAGGGCGGTCGAACACCGGGGAGCTGTTTTTT; cdr3_aa: CASSPRGRSNTGELFF
clone_size: few; j_call: TRBJ1-2; d_call: TRBD1; v_call: TRBV7-2; cdr3_nt: TGTGCCAGCAGCAGACAGGGGGTTTCTGGCGGCTACACCTTC; cdr3_aa: CASSRQGVSGGYTF
clone_size: once; j_call: TRBJ2-2; d_call: NA; v_call: TRBV30; cdr3_nt: TGTGCCTGGAGGGGACTTCTTTTTCAAACCGGGGAGCTGTTTTTT; cdr3_aa: CAWRGLLFQTGELFF
clone_size: NA; j_call: TRBJ1-5; d_call: TRBD1; v_call: TRBV6-2/TRBV6-3; cdr3_nt: TGTGCCAGCAGTTCGACAGGGTCAAATCAGCCCCAGCATTTT; cdr3_aa: CASSSTGSNQPQHF
clone_size: NA; j_call: TRBJ1-1; d_call: NA; v_call: TRBV18; cdr3_nt: TGTGCCAGCCGCCGTAGCTCCATGAACACTGAAGCTTTCTTT; cdr3_aa: CASRRSSMNTEAFF
clone_size: NA; j_call: TRBJ2-3; d_call: TRBD1; v_call: TRBV11-3; cdr3_nt: TGTGCCAGCAGCTCGGGACAGGGGAAGACAGATACGCAGTATTTT; cdr3_aa: CASSSGQGKTDTQYF
clone_size: NA; j_call: TRBJ1-5; d_call: TRBD1; v_call: TRBV19; cdr3_nt: TGTGCCAGTACAACAGGGGGCAATCAGCCCCAGCATTTT; cdr3_aa: CASTTGGNQPQHF
clone_size: NA; j_call: TRBJ1-2; d_call: NA; v_call: TRBV20-1; cdr3_nt: TGCAGTGCCCCAGGGGATAATTCCCCCGGCTACACCTTC; cdr3_aa: CSAPGDNSPGYTF
clone_size: NA; j_call: TRBJ2-7; d_call: TRBD1; v_call: TRBV18; cdr3_nt: TGTGCCAGCTCACTACAGGGGGCGGGGAACGAGCAGTACTTC; cdr3_aa: CASSLQGAGNEQYF
clone_size: few; j_call: TRBJ1-1; d_call: NA; v_call: TRBV6-1; cdr3_nt: TGTGCCAGCAGCCGGGGGCAAGGTGAAGCTTTCTTT; cdr3_aa: CASSRGQGEAFF
clone_size: few; j_call: TRBJ1-2; d_call: NA; v_call: TRBV6-1; cdr3_nt: TGTGCCAGCAGGACGACGGGAGACTATGGCTACACCTTC; cdr3_aa: CASRTTGDYGYTF
clone_size: once; j_call: TRBJ2-3; d_call: TRBD1; v_call: TRBV2; cdr3_nt: TGTGCCAGCAGGCGGACAGGGGGCCCAGATACGCAGTATTTT; cdr3_aa: CASRRTGGPDTQYF
clone_size: NA; j_call: TRBJ2-6; d_call: NA; v_call: TRBV19; cdr3_nt: TGTGCCAGTAGCCATTATGGACAGAGTGTTGGGGCCAACGTCCTGACTTTC; cdr3_aa: CASSHYGQSVGANVLTF
clone_size: NA; j_call: TRBJ1-5; d_call: NA; v_call: TRBV21-1; cdr3_nt: TGTGCCAGCAGCTCCTTACCCCCGGGACAGGCGAAGTCCCAGCATTTT; cdr3_aa: CASSSLPPGQAKSQHF
clone_size: NA; j_call: TRBJ2-5; d_call: TRBD2; v_call: TRBV7-2; cdr3_nt: TGTGCCAGCAGCTTAGAGTCTCTCGGGGGGGCCAGGGAGACCCAGTACTTC; cdr3_aa: CASSLESLGGARETQYF
clone_size: NA; j_call: TRBJ1-6; d_call: TRBD1; v_call: TRBV7-9; cdr3_nt: TGTGCCAGCAGCATGACAGGGGCCTATAATTCACCCCTCCACTTT; cdr3_aa: CASSMTGAYNSPLHF
clone_size: NA; j_call: TRBJ2-7; d_call: TRBD1; v_call: TRBV12-3/TRBV12-4; cdr3_nt: TGTGCCAGCAGTTTTTCCGGGACAGGGGGGCACGAGCAGTACTTC; cdr3_aa: CASSFSGTGGHEQYF
clone_size: NA; j_call: TRBJ2-3; d_call: TRBD1; v_call: TRBV10-3; cdr3_nt: TGTGCCATCAGTGGACCGGACATATGGGACAGGACAGATACGCAGTATTTT; cdr3_aa: CAISGPDIWDRTDTQYF
clone_size: few; j_call: TRBJ1-2; d_call: NA; v_call: TRBV14; cdr3_nt: TGTGCCAGCAGCCAAGGCACTTTTGGCTACACCTTC; cdr3_aa: CASSQGTFGYTF
clone_size: NA; j_call: TRBJ2-7; d_call: TRBD1; v_call: TRBV6-2/TRBV6-3; cdr3_nt: TGTGCCAGCAGGACAGGGGGCTCCTACGAGCAGTACTTC; cdr3_aa: CASRTGGSYEQYF
clone_size: NA; j_call: TRBJ1-5; d_call: NA; v_call: TRBV10-3; cdr3_nt: TGTGCCATCAGTGAATCGGGGGAGGGTCAGCCCCAGCATTTT; cdr3_aa: CAISESGEGQPQHF
clone_size: once; j_call: TRBJ2-5; d_call: TRBD1; v_call: TRBV7-9; cdr3_nt: TGTGCCAGCAGCTCTCGGACAGGGGGTAACCAAGAGACCCAGTACTTC; cdr3_aa: CASSSRTGGNQETQYF
clone_size: NA; j_call: TRBJ1-1; d_call: TRBD1; v_call: TRBV12-3/TRBV12-4; cdr3_nt: TGTGCCAGCAGTGCCACCCGATGGGGAGGGACAGGGGGCACTCTTAACACTGAAGCTTTCTTT; cdr3_aa: CASSATRWGGTGGTLNTEAFF
clone_size: NA; j_call: TRBJ2-7; d_call: TRBD2; v_call: TRBV5-1; cdr3_nt: TGCGCCAGCAGCCCAACCTACACTAGCGGGGGGACACTATACTACGAGCAGTACTTC; cdr3_aa: CASSPTYTSGGTLYYEQYF
clone_size: NA; j_call: TRBJ2-3; d_call: NA; v_call: TRBV7-7; cdr3_nt: TGTGCCAGCAGCTTAGGACGGCCTTCTAGCACAGATACGCAGTATTTT; cdr3_aa: CASSLGRPSSTDTQYF
clone_size: NA; j_call: TRBJ2-7; d_call: NA; v_call: TRBV30; cdr3_nt: TGTGCCTGGAGTCCCAACTTTGTCAGCGAGCAGTACTTC; cdr3_aa: CAWSPNFVSEQYF
clone_size: few; j_call: TRBJ1-1; d_call: NA; v_call: TRBV5-4; cdr3_nt: TGTGCCAGCAGCTCTTTCACTGAAGCTTTCTTT; cdr3_aa: CASSSFTEAFF
clone_size: NA; j_call: TRBJ1-2; d_call: NA; v_call: TRBV30; cdr3_nt: TGTGCCTGGAGTGTTTATCAGCCGGGACTGATCTATGGCTACACCTTC; cdr3_aa: CAWSVYQPGLIYGYTF
clone_size: few; j_call: TRBJ1-1; d_call: NA; v_call: TRBV5-1; cdr3_nt: TGCGCCAGCAGCAACCCCGGGGCAGCCCTGAACACTGAAGCTTTCTTT; cdr3_aa: CASSNPGAALNTEAFF
clone_size: NA; j_call: TRBJ1-2; d_call: TRBD1; v_call: TRBV10-2; cdr3_nt: TGCGCCAGCAGCCCGACAGGGCCTTGGTATGGCTACACCTTC; cdr3_aa: CASSPTGPWYGYTF
clone_size: few; j_call: TRBJ1-2; d_call: NA; v_call: TRBV20-1; cdr3_nt: TGCAGTGCTAGAGATGCAGGGGCTAGCGGCTATGGCTACACCTTC; cdr3_aa: CSARDAGASGYGYTF
clone_size: NA; j_call: TRBJ1-5; d_call: TRBD1; v_call: TRBV30; cdr3_nt: TGTGCCTGGAGTAGCAGGGGGAGAAATCAGCCCCAGCATTTT; cdr3_aa: CAWSSRGRNQPQHF
clone_size: NA; j_call: TRBJ1-1; d_call: NA; v_call: TRBV7-9; cdr3_nt: TGTGCCAGCAGCTTAGAGGCTTTCTTT; cdr3_aa: CASSLEAFF
clone_size: NA; j_call: TRBJ1-5; d_call: NA; v_call: TRBV19; cdr3_nt: TGTGCCAGTAGTATATGGGACACGTATCAGCCCCAGCATTTT; cdr3_aa: CASSIWDTYQPQHF
clone_size: few; j_call: TRBJ1-5; d_call: TRBD1; v_call: TRBV2; cdr3_nt: TGTGCCAGCAGCTCGAACAGGGGGTTAAATCAGCCCCAGCATTTT; cdr3_aa: CASSSNRGLNQPQHF
clone_size: NA; j_call: TRBJ1-2; d_call: TRBD1; v_call: TRBV7-9; cdr3_nt: TGTGCCAGCAGTTCTAGGCGGGGACAGGGGCCATTTAACTATGGCTACACCTTC; cdr3_aa: CASSSRRGQGPFNYGYTF
clone_size: NA; j_call: TRBJ2-6; d_call: NA; v_call: TRBV6-5; cdr3_nt: TGTGCCAGCAGTTACTCCCGTGCTCCCGGGACAGCCAACGTCCTGACTTTC; cdr3_aa: CASSYSRAPGTANVLTF
clone_size: NA; j_call: TRBJ2-7; d_call: NA; v_call: TRBV12-5; cdr3_nt: TGTGCTAGTGGTTTATCTGAGGTACTCCTTCCGCGGGAGCAGTACTTC; cdr3_aa: CASGLSEVLLPREQYF
clone_size: NA; j_call: TRBJ2-5; d_call: NA; v_call: TRBV5-8; cdr3_nt: TGTGCCAGCAGCATCAGGGGTAGAGAGACCCAGTACTTC; cdr3_aa: CASSIRGRETQYF
clone_size: NA; j_call: TRBJ2-6; d_call: NA; v_call: TRBV12-5; cdr3_nt: TGTGCTAGTGGTTCCTCACCCGGCTCTGGGGCCAACGTCCTGACTTTC; cdr3_aa: CASGSSPGSGANVLTF
clone_size: NA; j_call: TRBJ1-2; d_call: NA; v_call: TRBV2; cdr3_nt: TGTGCCAGCAGTGTGGGCAGGGTGGACGGCTACACCTTC; cdr3_aa: CASSVGRVDGYTF
clone_size: NA; j_call: TRBJ2-5; d_call: TRBD2; v_call: TRBV6-2/TRBV6-3; cdr3_nt: TGTGCCAGCAGTTACGAAGCGGGGGGCGGAGAGACCCAGTACTTC; cdr3_aa: CASSYEAGGGETQYF
clone_size: NA; j_call: TRBJ2-5; d_call: TRBD2; v_call: TRBV18; cdr3_nt: TGTGCCAGCTCACCTGATGGGCGGGGGGCCCAGTACTTC; cdr3_aa: CASSPDGRGAQYF
clone_size: few; j_call: TRBJ1-1; d_call: TRBD1; v_call: TRBV2; cdr3_nt: TGTGCCAGCAGAAGGACAGGTGAAGCTTTCTTT; cdr3_aa: CASRRTGEAFF
clone_size: few; j_call: TRBJ1-5; d_call: NA; v_call: TRBV30; cdr3_nt: TGTGCCTGGAGTCGGGGGGTTAATCAGCCCCAGCATTTT; cdr3_aa: CAWSRGVNQPQHF
clone_size: once; j_call: TRBJ1-1; d_call: NA; v_call: TRBV12-3/TRBV12-4; cdr3_nt: TGTGCCAGCAGCCGCTCAGGCGAAGCTTTCTTT; cdr3_aa: CASSRSGEAFF
clone_size: few; j_call: TRBJ2-5; d_call: TRBD2; v_call: TRBV11-3; cdr3_nt: TGTGCCAGCAGCTTGAGAGCTAGCGGGGGTGAGACCCAGTACTTC; cdr3_aa: CASSLRASGGETQYF
clone_size: NA; j_call: TRBJ2-1; d_call: TRBD2; v_call: TRBV7-9; cdr3_nt: TGTGCCAGCAGCTCGTCGGGGGGACCCCATGAGCAGTTCTTC; cdr3_aa: CASSSSGGPHEQFF
clone_size: NA; j_call: TRBJ2-3; d_call: NA; v_call: TRBV12-3/TRBV12-4; cdr3_nt: TGTGCCAGCAGGGGCCCCAGGGTGGAAACAGATACGCAGTATTTT; cdr3_aa: CASRGPRVETDTQYF
clone_size: NA; j_call: TRBJ1-1; d_call: NA; v_call: TRBV27; cdr3_nt: TGTGCCAGCAGTGGCTCAGGGATTGTCGGGACTGAAGCTTTCTTT; cdr3_aa: CASSGSGIVGTEAFF
clone_size: NA; j_call: TRBJ1-5; d_call: NA; v_call: TRBV19; cdr3_nt: TGTGCCAGTAGTGCAACCTCAGGGTGGGGGAGACCCCAGCATTTT; cdr3_aa: CASSATSGWGRPQHF
clone_size: NA; j_call: TRBJ1-5; d_call: NA; v_call: TRBV4-3; cdr3_nt: TGCGCCAGCAGCCAAGATCTGGCAGGACGGTCCCAGCATTTT; cdr3_aa: CASSQDLAGRSQHF
clone_size: NA; j_call: TRBJ2-7; d_call: NA; v_call: TRBV5-1; cdr3_nt: TGCGCCAGCAGCTTGGGGGGAAATGGTGTTGGGCAGTACTTC; cdr3_aa: CASSLGGNGVGQYF
clone_size: few; j_call: TRBJ1-2; d_call: NA; v_call: TRBV11-2; cdr3_nt: TGTGCCAGCAGCTTCAGGGGCGACCCGGGTGGCTACACCTTC; cdr3_aa: CASSFRGDPGGYTF
clone_size: few; j_call: TRBJ2-7; d_call: NA; v_call: TRBV6-1; cdr3_nt: TGTGCCAGCAGCCTTCTAGGGAACCCCTCCTACGAGCAGTACTTC; cdr3_aa: CASSLLGNPSYEQYF